The 27 T cell receptor beta chains given below trace back to one sample, sequenced in a study of cytomegalovirus exposure and HLA in healthy donors (dated by TCRdb to about 2017). The library was generated by the immunoSEQ multiplex PCR assay. The table was pulled from immuneACCESS by TCRdb, which kept in-frame rearrangements only. Such tables lose some clones; where checked, under half of the loss comes from unresolved V genes, and the rest has no known cause. The sample table records approximately 150,000 clones; around four fifths of these occur just once. Of the sample, approximately 2% falls within the top ten clones. Sequencing was done on a sample of PBMCs. All receptors derive from a man aged 25 to 40 in good health and CMV-seropositive.

The chain links TRBV6-5 to TRBJ2-1; D remains unclear. The CDR3 covers 13 residues. The V end lost 2 bases, the J end lost 5 bases, and 7 bases lay between the germline ends. Germline V CDR1 and CDR2: MNHEY, SVGAGI. For the CDR3, the DNA is TGTGCCAGCAGTTACCCCTTTAACAATGAGCAGTTCTTC. Its translation: CASSYPFNNEQFF.

Details on this clone: The same CDR3 can be traced to other DNA sequences in this sample. This chain connects TRBV11-2 to TRBJ1-2; 9 bases map to TRBD1. J lost 2 bases, V lost 3 bases, and 4 bases had no gene match. This CDR3 spans 15 amino acids. The germline V gene has CDR1 SGHAT and CDR2 FQNNGV. CDR3 sequence (DNA): TGTGCCAGCAGCTTGTGGGGGACAGGGAACTATGGCTACACCTTC. Encoded protein: CASSLWGTGNYGYTF.

The chain uses TRBV9 and TRBJ2-5, with 7 bases fitting TRBD2. The ends lost 0 bases at V and 5 bases at J; junction bases unmatched: 7. The V gene's germline CDR1 is SGDLS and CDR2 YYNGEE. The CDR3 is made up of 15 amino acids. The CDR3, as DNA: TGTGCCAGCAGCGTAGAACGGGAGGAAGGGGAGACCCAGTACTTC. Its translation: CASSVEREEGETQYF.

This rearrangement joins TRBV6-5 to TRBJ1-2; 7 bases are shared with TRBD1. J lost 9 bases, V lost 0 bases, and 10 bases had no gene match. This CDR3 region has 15 residues. CDR1 is MNHEY and CDR2 is SVGAGI in the germline V gene. CDR3 protein: CASSYSRGRGDSYTF. The CDR3 DNA sequence: TGTGCCAGCAGTTACTCGAGGGGCAGGGGGGACAGCTACACCTTC.

This clone was found a few times. The chain links TRBV5-1 to TRBJ1-1, with 7 positions matching TRBD1. Germline lookup yields CDR1 SGHRS and CDR2 YFSETQ. The trim removed 1 base at V and 1 base at J, leaving 13 bases unmatched. The CDR3 is 18 residues long. The CDR3 sequence is CASSLLVEEDRSNTEAFF. CDR3 bases: TGCGCCAGCAGCTTGTTGGTTGAGGAGGACAGGTCGAACACTGAAGCTTTCTTT.

The chain employs TRBV7-2 and TRBJ2-7; TRBD1 is a possible D gene (5 bases). Trimming shortened V by 5 bases and J by 3 bases, and 14 bases separated the two germline ends. Germline loops: CDR1 SGHTA, CDR2 FQGNSA. This CDR3 spans 14 amino acids. The CDR3 DNA reads TGTGCCAGCAGCACCCCCCGGCAGGGCTACGAGCAGTACTTC. Protein sequence: CASSTPRQGYEQYF.

This sequence joins TRBV5-5 and TRBJ1-6; TRBD1 matches 7 bases. CDR1 is SGHKS, CDR2 YYEKEE, per germline (reference sequence). This CDR3 has 16 residues. J gave up 5 bases and V 0 bases, and 5 bases lay outside the gene matches. This chain's CDR3 is CASSLEQGTNNSPLHF. CDR3 nucleotides: TGTGCCAGCAGCTTGGAACAGGGGACCAATAATTCACCCCTCCACTTT.

The gene calls are TRBV4-1 and TRBJ2-1; 9 positions match TRBD2. Germline V gives CDR1 MGHRA, CDR2 YSYEKL. V lost 1 base and J lost 4; bases outside the gene matches: 2. The CDR3 has 15 residues. The CDR3 sequence: CASSQVAGEYNEQFF. CDR3 nucleotides: TGCGCCAGCAGCCAAGTAGCGGGGGAGTACAATGAGCAGTTCTTC.

This clone was counted a few times. The gene calls are TRBV12-2 and TRBJ2-1; TRBD2 reflects the table's D call only, with no check against the DNA. TRBV12-2 represents a pseudogene. The CDR3 covers 16 residues. CDR3 region: CASRPKPGLRSGEQFF. The CDR3 bases are TGTGCAAGTCGCCCGAAGCCGGGACTGCGAAGTGGTGAGCAGTTCTTC.

As for this clone: Other nucleotide sequences from this sample produce the same CDR3. The chain combines TRBV7-6 with TRBJ1-1; D is uncertain. CDR3 length: 13 amino acids. Trimming removed 1 base from V and 3 bases from J, with 6 bases in between. The germline gives CDR1 SGHVS, CDR2 FNYEAQ. This CDR3 is CASSLGGDTEAFF. The CDR3 region has the DNA TGTGCCAGCAGCTTAGGCGGGGACACTGAAGCTTTCTTT. Variable domain in full (rest from reference TRBV7-6 and TRBJ1-1): GAGVSQSPRYKVTKRGQDVALRCDPISGHVSLYWYRQALGQGPEFLTYFNYEAQQDKSGLPNDRFSAERPEGSISTLTIQRTEQRDSAMYRCASSLGGDTEAFFGQGTRLTVV.

The rearrangement links TRBV15 to TRBJ2-1, with 8 nucleotides matching TRBD2. With 3 bases clipped from V and 6 bases from J, the junction kept 10 bases outside the gene matches. This CDR3 is 16 amino acids long. Germline CDR1 and CDR2: LNHNV and YYDKDF (reference sequence). The CDR3 loop is CATSSSRGVFFNEQFF. The CDR3 nucleotides are TGTGCCACCAGCAGTTCGCGGGGGGTCTTTTTCAATGAGCAGTTCTTC.

The chain is built from TRBV13 and TRBJ2-3; a possible D gene is TRBD1 (6 bases). The V and J ends lost 4 bases and 3 bases respectively, with 8 bases between them. The length of the CDR3 is 13 residues. The germline V gene has CDR1 PRHDT and CDR2 FYEKMQ (reference sequence). Here the CDR3 DNA reads TGTGCCAGCAGCTGGGGACAAACAGATACGCAGTATTTT. It translates to CASSWGQTDTQYF.

The rearrangement links TRBV7-2 to TRBJ1-3; the D is unclear. Germline assignment: CDR1 SGHTA and CDR2 FQGNSA. Trimming took off 2 bases at V and 0 bases at J, with 8 bases between the two ends. This CDR3 is built from 15 residues. CDR3 DNA: TGTGCCAGCAGCTTAACCGGGAGCTCTGGAAACACCATATATTTT. Its translation: CASSLTGSSGNTIYF. The variable domain in full, completed from reference TRBV7-2 and TRBJ1-3, reads GAGVSQSPSNKVTEKGKDVELRCDPISGHTALYWYRQSLGQGLEFLIYFQGNSAPDKSGLPSDRFSAERTGGSVSTLTIQRTQQEDSAVYLCASSLTGSSGNTIYFGEGSWLTVV.

The rearrangement joins TRBV13 to TRBJ1-3; 8 bases are shared with TRBD1. V lost 6 bases, J lost 4 bases, and 11 bases stayed unmatched. The germline V gene encodes CDR1 PRHDT and CDR2 FYEKMQ (reference sequence). The CDR3 contains 16 residues. CDR3 in amino acids: CASSSDRGFKGNTIYF. The CDR3 bases are TGTGCCAGCAGTTCCGACAGGGGCTTTAAGGGAAACACCATATATTTT.

There are a few counts of this clone. V and J are TRBV7-9 and TRBJ2-7, with D possibly being TRBD2 (6 bases). V was cut by 1 base and J by 4 bases, with 17 bases left in between. This CDR3 has 16 amino acids. Germline CDR1 reads SEHNR; CDR2 reads FQNEAQ (reference sequence). This CDR3 reads CASSLVGAGIGYEQYF. CDR3 coding DNA: TGTGCCAGCAGCTTAGTTGGGGCGGGGATCGGTTACGAGCAGTACTTC.

The chain recombines TRBV6-1 with TRBJ2-1, with D unresolved. Trimming stripped 4 bases from V and 10 bases from J, with 17 bases between. The length of the CDR3 is 14 residues. Germline CDR1 is MNHNS and CDR2 is SASEGT. The chain's CDR3 is CASSGTTDLVEQFF. The CDR3 nucleotides read TGTGCCAGCAGTGGTACTACCGATTTGGTAGAGCAGTTCTTC.

This chain uses TRBV6-1 with TRBJ1-2, with D uncertain. Germline V gene sequence: CDR1 MNHNS, CDR2 SASEGT. Trimming removed 7 bases from V and 5 bases from J, with 14 bases in between. CDR3 length: 13 residues. CDR3 DNA: TGTGCCAGCAACGAAGGTAGCCCTTATGGCTACACCTTC. Translating gives CASNEGSPYGYTF.

This chain uses TRBV15 with TRBJ2-2, with TRBD1 matching over 8 bases. The length of the CDR3 is 18 residues. Looked up from germline, CDR1 is LNHNV and CDR2 is YYDKDF (reference sequence). The J segment lost 5 bases and the V segment lost 0 bases, leaving 11 bases of the junction unmatched. The CDR3 DNA is TGTGCCACCAGCAGAGATCTCCCCGCAGGGGGCCCAACCGGGGAGCTGTTTTTT. Translation gives CATSRDLPAGGPTGELFF.

The gene calls are TRBV6-5 and TRBJ2-5, with 12 bases matching TRBD1. The germline gives CDR1 MNHEY, CDR2 SVGAGI. This CDR3 region has 16 residues. V lost 0 bases and J lost 5; bases outside the gene matches: 4. The CDR3 region is CASSYSGTGGGETQYF. As DNA, the CDR3 is TGTGCCAGCAGTTACTCGGGGACAGGGGGCGGGGAGACCCAGTACTTC.

The J gene is TRBJ1-4, the V gene TRBV6-5; 8 bases are a match to TRBD1. The V gene's germline CDR1 is MNHEY and CDR2 SVGAGI. CDR3 length equals 14 residues. Trimming at V came to 4 bases and at J to 11 bases, leaving 9 bases not matched to a gene. CDR3 nucleotides: TGTGCCAGCAGTTCCGGGCAGGGGGCGTTCAAACTGTTTTTT. Its protein product is CASSSGQGAFKLFF.

The J gene is TRBJ1-4, the V gene TRBV7-9; 7 bases match TRBD1. CDR3 length equals 13 residues. Germline V CDR1 and CDR2: SEHNR, FQNEAQ (reference sequence). The V and J ends lost 5 bases and 7 bases, in that order; junction bases with no gene match: 4. This CDR3 is CASSNRGAEKLFF. As DNA, the CDR3 is TGTGCCAGCAGCAACAGGGGCGCTGAAAAACTGTTTTTT.

The chain carries TRBV11-1 and TRBJ1-2; 7 bases fit TRBD1. There are 12 residues in the CDR3. Germline V gene sequence: CDR1 SGHAT, CDR2 FQDESV (reference sequence). V was clipped by 1 base and J by 7 bases; unmatched bases: 0. The chain's CDR3 is CASSLEGAGYTF. Written as DNA, the CDR3 is TGTGCCAGCAGCTTAGAGGGGGCTGGCTACACCTTC.

This clone appeared once. The V gene is TRBV14, the J gene TRBJ1-4; 8 nucleotides agree with TRBD1. The length of the CDR3 is 16 residues. The V and J ends lost 1 base and 6 bases, in that order; junction bases with no gene match: 7. Germline assignment: CDR1 SGHDN and CDR2 FVKESK. The CDR3 nucleotides are TGTGCCAGCAGCCAAGCCGGACAGGGAAAGGATGAAAAACTGTTTTTT. Translated, it gives CASSQAGQGKDEKLFF.

CDR3 sequence (DNA): TGTGCCAGTAGTATAGACGCAGGGGTTCGATACGAGCAGTACTTC. It is translated as CASSIDAGVRYEQYF. The chain is built from TRBV19 and TRBJ2-7, with D possibly TRBD1 on 6 matching bases. This CDR3 comprises 15 residues. The V and J ends lost 0 bases and 4 bases respectively, with 13 bases between them. Germline lookup yields CDR1 LNHDA and CDR2 SQIVND (reference sequence).

This clone was detected a few times. The chain has TRBV7-2 and TRBJ2-7, with a possible D match to TRBD2 (6 bases). Germline V lookup: CDR1 SGHTA, CDR2 FQGNSA. V dropped 3 bases and J dropped 3 bases, with 12 bases sitting between them. The CDR3 runs 14 residues. Here the CDR3 reads CASSFKRRGYEQYF. CDR3 DNA sequence: TGTGCCAGCAGCTTTAAGAGGCGGGGCTACGAGCAGTACTTC.

This clone was counted a single time. V gene TRBV5-1 combines with J gene TRBJ1-2; possible D gene TRBD1, 6 bases. V shed 4 bases and J shed 2 bases, with 12 bases lying between them. Germline V gives CDR1 SGHRS, CDR2 YFSETQ. This CDR3 comprises 14 residues. The CDR3: CASSPAGENYGYTF. The CDR3 nucleotides read TGCGCCAGCAGCCCAGCAGGGGAAAACTATGGCTACACCTTC. Together with reference TRBV5-1 and TRBJ1-2, the CDR3 gives the full variable domain: KAGVTQTPRYLIKTRGQQVTLSCSPISGHRSVSWYQQTPGQGLQFLFEYFSETQRNKGNFPGRFSGRQFSNSRSEMNVSTLELGDSALYLCASSPAGENYGYTFGSGTRLTVV.

The rearrangement links TRBV5-8 to TRBJ2-7; TRBD1 matches 7 bases. From germline, CDR1 is SGHTS and CDR2 YDEGEE. The junction had 8 bases not matched to a gene; V was cut back by 3 bases and J by 5 bases. This CDR3 spans 14 amino acids. CDR3 amino acids: CASSSPGQADEQYF. CDR3 nucleotides: TGTGCCAGCAGCTCGCCTGGACAGGCCGACGAGCAGTACTTC. The entire variable domain, with the rest obtained from reference TRBV5-8 and TRBJ2-7, is as follows: EAGVTQSPTHLIKTRGQQATLRCSPISGHTSVYWYQQALGLGLQFLLWYDEGEERNRGNFPPRFSGRQFPNYSSELNVNALELEDSALYLCASSSPGQADEQYFGPGTRLTVT.